This T cell receptor (beta chain) was sequenced in a study of T cell responses to AZD1222 COVID-19 vaccine. The study's findings and limits: Repertoires in all cases were sampled only once the peak T cell response had passed. After two AZD1222 doses, spike-specific TCR breadth and depth rose versus day 0. Baseline testing showed seropositivity in only six AZD1222 recipients.

This CDR3 has 11 amino acids. Germline assignment: CDR1 SGHTS and CDR2 YDEGEE. V lost 5 bases to trimming and J lost 15 bases, with 15 bases between them. The method was immunoSEQ multiplex PCR; TCRdb's version includes in-frame clones alone and lacks a portion of them. The data hold 120,000 or so clones, with more than 70% observed a single time. This clone is a singleton in its sample. Its antigen is unidentified. The chain is built from TRBV5-8 and TRBJ2-1, with D maybe TRBD2 (6 bases). This TCR was sampled from an adult in good health. Source: peripheral blood, taken on day 0 of AZD1222 vaccination. The CDR3 loop is CASRGYGSLFF. Here the CDR3 DNA reads TGTGCCAGCAGAGGTTACGGGAGCTTGTTCTTC. Supplemented by reference TRBV5-8 and TRBJ2-1, the full variable domain reads EAGVTQSPTHLIKTRGQQATLRCSPISGHTSVYWYQQALGLGLQFLLWYDEGEERNRGNFPPRFSGRQFPNYSSELNVNALELEDSALYLCASRGYGSLFFGPGTRLTVL.